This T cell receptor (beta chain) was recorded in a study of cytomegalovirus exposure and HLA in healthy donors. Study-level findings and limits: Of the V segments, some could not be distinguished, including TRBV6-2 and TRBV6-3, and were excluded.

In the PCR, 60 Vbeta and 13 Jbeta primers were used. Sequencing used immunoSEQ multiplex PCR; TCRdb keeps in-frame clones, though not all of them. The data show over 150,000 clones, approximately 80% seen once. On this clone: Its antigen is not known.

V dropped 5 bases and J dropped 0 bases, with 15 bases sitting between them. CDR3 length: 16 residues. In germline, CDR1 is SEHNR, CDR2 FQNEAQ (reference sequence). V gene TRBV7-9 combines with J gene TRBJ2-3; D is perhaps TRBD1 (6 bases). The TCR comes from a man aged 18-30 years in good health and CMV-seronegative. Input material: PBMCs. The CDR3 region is CASSLSTGSSTDTQYF. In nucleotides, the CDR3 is TGTGCCAGCAGCCTATCGACAGGCTCTAGCACAGATACGCAGTATTTT. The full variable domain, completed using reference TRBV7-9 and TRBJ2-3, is DTGVSQNPRHKITKRGQNVTFRCDPISEHNRLYWYRQTLGQGPEFLTYFQNEAQLEKSRLLSDRFSAERPKGSFSTLEIQRTEQGDSAMYLCASSLSTGSSTDTQYFGPGTRLTVL.